The 17 T cell receptor beta chains below all came from one sample that was sequenced in a study of neurological immune-mediated disorders (dated by TCRdb to between 2018 and 2021). The sample's time point label, in plain terms: longitudinal time-point 1 (baseline). Library method: 5' RACE. Sequencing took place on an Illumina HiSeq 2500. Clones were called with MiXCR by TCRdb after fastp trimmed the public reads at Q25, and only in-frame beta chains were retained. Every distinct CDR3 protein forms one entry, paired with its most common genes and DNA. The sample table shows tens of thousands of distinct CDR3 sequences, and 10% to 13% are seen once. About 9.6% of the sample comes from the top ten. The source material was PBMCs. All receptors come from a man aged 25 to 40 in good health.

This clonotype was seen ten or more times. V and J are TRBV21-1 and TRBJ2-2; the table's D call, TRBD1, has no DNA check behind it. TRBV21-1 is labeled a pseudogene. The CDR3 is 13 residues long. In DNA form, the CDR3 reads TGTGCCAGCAGCAAAGAGGGGGGTGGGGAGCTGTTTTTT. Translated, it gives CASSKEGGGELFF.

In its sample, this clonotype was seen many times. The V gene is TRBV6-5, the J gene TRBJ2-5; TRBD1 agrees at 7 bases. Germline V CDR1 and CDR2: MNHEY, SVGAGI. This CDR3 is built from 15 residues. The V segment lost 6 bases and the J segment 2 bases; nucleotides outside the gene matches: 9. CDR3 sequence (DNA): TGTGCCAGCAGCCCCACTGGACAGGAACAAGAGACCCAGTACTTC. Translation: CASSPTGQEQETQYF.

The sample holds a few counts of this clonotype. The chain uses TRBV6-2 or TRBV6-3 and TRBJ2-1, with 12 bases aligning to TRBD2. V gave up 5 bases and J gave up 9 bases; unmatched junction bases: 8. CDR3 length: 15 residues. Germline V gene sequence: CDR1 MNHEY, CDR2 SVGEGT. Here the CDR3 DNA reads TGTGCCAGCAGTGCCCTAGCGGGAGGGCCGGGTGAGCAGTTCTTC. Its protein is CASSALAGGPGEQFF.

This clonotype was found many times. The V gene is TRBV5-1, the J gene TRBJ1-3; no clear D. CDR1 SGHRS and CDR2 YFSETQ come from the germline V gene. The V gene lost 4 bases and the J gene lost 2 bases, with 13 bases spanning the gap. The CDR3 is made up of 15 amino acids. The CDR3 DNA follows: TGCGCCAGCAGCCGGTCCCCGGAGACTGGAAACACCATATATTTT. This encodes CASSRSPETGNTIYF.

The table lists this clonotype with many counts. J is TRBJ2-7 and V is TRBV20-1; D might be TRBD1 (6 bases). This CDR3 has 14 amino acids. Looked up from germline, CDR1 is DFQATT and CDR2 is SNEGSKA (reference sequence). The V gene lost 2 bases and the J gene lost 6 bases, with 17 bases spanning the gap. The CDR3 loop is CSARTGTTGSEQYF. The DNA for the CDR3 is TGCAGTGCTAGAACAGGGACCACCGGTTCCGAGCAGTACTTC.

This clonotype came up many times. The J gene is TRBJ2-2, the V gene TRBV28; 7 bases are a match to TRBD1. Trimming removed 5 bases from V and 5 bases from J; junction bases left unmatched: 5. The length of the CDR3 is 14 residues. Germline values: CDR1 MDHEN, CDR2 SYDVKM. The CDR3 coding sequence is TGTGCCAGCAGTAAGCCAGGGGGTACCGGGGAGCTGTTTTTT. Encoded protein: CASSKPGGTGELFF. The variable domain in full, completed from reference TRBV28 and TRBJ2-2, reads DVKVTQSSRYLVKRTGEKVFLECVQDMDHENMFWYRQDPGLGLRLIYFSYDVKMKEKGDIPEGYSVSREKKERFSLILESASTNQTSMYLCASSKPGGTGELFFGEGSRLTVL.

There are many counts of this clonotype. V and J are TRBV15 and TRBJ1-4; 9 bases are shared with TRBD1. Germline V gene lookup returns CDR1 LNHNV and CDR2 YYDKDF (reference sequence). This CDR3 is built from 15 residues. The V segment lost 3 bases and the J segment 4 bases; nucleotides outside the gene matches: 3. The CDR3 DNA sequence: TGTGCCACCAGCAGGGGACAGGGTGATAATGAAAAACTGTTTTTT. Its translation: CATSRGQGDNEKLFF.

This clonotype came up many times. The rearrangement uses TRBV7-2 and TRBJ1-3; a weak D match, TRBD1 (5 bases). Trimming took off 3 bases at V and 0 bases at J, with 9 bases between the two ends. The CDR3 totals 15 residues. Germline V gene lookup returns CDR1 SGHTA and CDR2 FQGNSA. The DNA of the CDR3 is TGTGCCAGCAGCTTTCCGGGGGGCTCTGGAAACACCATATATTTT. It is translated as CASSFPGGSGNTIYF.

This clonotype was counted many times. The rearrangement joins TRBV20-1 to TRBJ2-5, with TRBD2 matching over 7 bases. The CDR3 runs 15 residues. Trimming took 4 bases from V and 2 from J; bases not matched to a gene: 10. The germline gives CDR1 DFQATT, CDR2 SNEGSKA (reference sequence). The CDR3 sequence: CSANGDYIEQETQYF. The DNA of the CDR3 is TGCAGTGCTAATGGGGACTACATAGAACAAGAGACCCAGTACTTC.

This clonotype was observed a handful of times. V and J are TRBV20-1 and TRBJ2-5, with 11 bases identical to TRBD2. CDR1 is DFQATT, CDR2 SNEGSKA, per germline (reference sequence). V lost 8 bases, J lost 3 bases, and 8 bases stayed unmatched. There are 14 residues in the CDR3. The CDR3 here is CSSTPGLAEETQYF. The CDR3 bases are TGCAGTTCCACCCCGGGACTAGCGGAAGAGACCCAGTACTTC.

This clonotype appeared many times. The chain joins TRBV7-2 to TRBJ2-4; D gene uncertain. Trimming stripped 1 base from V and 6 bases from J, with 10 bases between. The CDR3 contains 14 residues. Germline loops: CDR1 SGHTA, CDR2 FQGNSA. In DNA, the CDR3 is TGTGCCAGCAGCTTAGGCGTGGTGGTAAACATTCAGTACTTC. Translated, it gives CASSLGVVVNIQYF.

This clonotype came up many times. The chain combines TRBV10-2 with TRBJ2-3; TRBD1 agrees at 9 bases. The trim removed 3 bases at V and 3 bases at J, leaving 7 bases unmatched. This CDR3 region has 16 residues. Germline V gene sequence: CDR1 WSHSY, CDR2 SAAADI. The CDR3: CASSDYGTGWTDTQYF. DNA for the CDR3: TGCGCCAGCAGTGATTACGGGACAGGGTGGACAGATACGCAGTATTTT.

This clonotype occurred many times. The V call is TRBV9, the J call TRBJ2-3; 9 bases match TRBD2. The junction had 6 bases not matched to a gene; V was cut back by 4 bases and J by 3 bases. The CDR3 sequence is 15 residues long. The germline V gene encodes CDR1 SGDLS and CDR2 YYNGEE. The CDR3 loop is CASSFQTSGTDTQYF. CDR3 in DNA: TGTGCCAGCAGCTTCCAGACTAGCGGTACAGATACGCAGTATTTT.

The table lists this clonotype with many counts. DNA for the CDR3: TGTGCCAGCAGTCCCTATAGCGGGAGGGCCTACGAGCAGTACTTC. It specifies CASSPYSGRAYEQYF. The chain employs TRBV28 and TRBJ2-7, with 11 positions matching TRBD2. Germline CDR1 and CDR2: MDHEN and SYDVKM. The trim removed 5 bases at V and 2 bases at J, leaving 5 bases unmatched. This CDR3 is built from 15 residues.

This clonotype was picked up many times. The chain employs TRBV5-1 and TRBJ2-3, with 7 bases matching TRBD2. Germline V gene sequence: CDR1 SGHRS, CDR2 YFSETQ. The CDR3 has 15 residues. The J segment lost 5 bases and the V segment lost 2 bases, leaving 8 bases of the junction unmatched. The CDR3 DNA follows: TGCGCCAGCAGCTTTCGAGCGGGGAGGGAAGATACGCAGTATTTT. It yields the protein CASSFRAGREDTQYF.

This clonotype has a count of ten or more. The genes are TRBV4-2 and TRBJ1-4; D ambiguous. The CDR3 is 14 amino acids. Between the trimmed V and J ends, which lost 0 bases and 8 bases, there was a span of 10 bases. The germline CDR1 and CDR2 sequences are LGHNA and YNFKEQ. Written as DNA, the CDR3 is TGTGCCAGCAGCCAAGAAAGGACGGAAGAAAAACTGTTTTTT. Its protein is CASSQERTEEKLFF.

At least ten counts were recorded for this clonotype. The rearrangement joins TRBV20-1 to TRBJ1-2, with a weak D call TRBD1 (5 bases). The CDR3 is made up of 13 amino acids. Germline V lookup: CDR1 DFQATT, CDR2 SNEGSKA (reference sequence). CDR3 in amino acids: CSADRGPNYGYTF. Here the CDR3 DNA reads TGCAGCGCAGACCGGGGACCTAACTATGGCTACACCTTC.